The entry below describes one TCR beta chain. The record originates from a study of blood T cell repertoires in COVID-19. Study background: The cDNA or gDNA used as material had been derived from T cells, B-cell-depleted T cells, or PBMCs.

TCRdb's table, derived via immunoSEQ multiplex PCR, lists solely in-frame clones and lacks some. The data hold about 90,000 clones, with approximately 90% observed a single time. The CDR3 has 15 amino acids. Per germline, CDR1 SEHNR and CDR2 FQNEAQ (reference sequence). The V gene lost 5 bases and the J gene lost 2 bases, with 13 bases spanning the gap. Sequenced sample: peripheral blood. The chain combines TRBV7-9 with TRBJ1-5, with D maybe TRBD1 (6 bases). The receptor comes from a human donor with active COVID-19. The donor label of this sample is uncertain. CDR3: CASSPEGDRNQPQHF. CDR3 DNA sequence: TGTGCCAGCAGCCCTGAGGGGGATCGCAATCAGCCCCAGCATTTT.